This TCR beta chain was identified in a study of shared clonotypes between healthy human individuals. General study points: On the whole, naive subsets had larger estimated richness than memory subsets had.

CDR3 length: 16 amino acids. Trimming pared 2 bases from V and 5 bases from J, leaving 19 bases between. CDR1 and CDR2 from the germline V gene are SGHVS and FNYEAQ. This clone was picked up one time. Its specificity is not known. Sequencing was performed with immunoSEQ multiplex PCR; in TCRdb, only in-frame clones are kept and a portion is missing. The sample gives 2 million or so clones, approximately 95% of which show up once; under 0.15% is in the top ten. The sequenced material came from naive CD4+ T cells sorted from blood. Noted subset: CD45RA+ positively selected. This clonotype was obtained from a man younger than 35 in good health. The chain uses TRBV7-6 and TRBJ2-7; D may be TRBD1 or TRBD2 (5 bases each). CDR3 DNA sequence: TGTGCCAGCAGCTTAATTCCTATTGGGGCCGGGGACGAGCAGTACTTC. Translating gives CASSLIPIGAGDEQYF. The full variable domain, with the rest looked up from reference TRBV7-6 and TRBJ2-7, is GAGVSQSPRYKVTKRGQDVALRCDPISGHVSLYWYRQALGQGPEFLTYFNYEAQQDKSGLPNDRFSAERPEGSISTLTIQRTEQRDSAMYRCASSLIPIGAGDEQYFGPGTRLTVT.